This T cell receptor (beta chain) was profiled in a study of T cells in Graves' hyperthyroidism and ophthalmopathy (dated by TCRdb to the late 2010s). Looking at the study overall: Peripheral blood was collected at initial diagnosis, before any treatment. To identify distinguishing TCR V-J signatures, a discovery cohort of around 100 patients was used, comprising some 45 with Graves' ophthalmopathy and 57 with stable Graves' hyperthyroidism. Prospective prediction of ophthalmopathy was tested in an independent validation cohort consisting of fewer than 20 hyperthyroidism patients and 15 to 17 patients who later progressed to ophthalmopathy. For training and testing, the 100 or so patients in the discovery cohort were randomly divided in a 7:3 ratio. In several Graves' hyperthyroidism patients, the study also compared T-cell repertoires from thyroid tissue with T-cell repertoires from blood. Once sampling was done, hyperthyroidism patients were given methimazole at a starting dose of 30 mg daily, whereas ophthalmopathy patients were given high-dose intravenous methylprednisolone. The paper describes TCR Vbeta CDR3 sequencing of 120 to 150 peripheral blood samples, made up of 43 ophthalmopathy patients, 70 to 75 hyperthyroidism patients and 17 progressor patients.

Overall results and qualifications from the work: Most expanded thyroid clonotypes (frequency above 0.001) were also detected in blood, suggesting blood repertoires may reflect thyroid immune responses. A model built on a 13 V-J signature distinguished ophthalmopathy from stable hyperthyroidism, reaching 85% to 90% sensitivity and approximately 81% specificity in cross-validation and 80%/75% in testing. No statistical method was used to set the sample size in advance, and investigators knew the group allocation. In validation, the model predicted progression to ophthalmopathy a median of roughly 6.5 months before onset, with roughly 71% sensitivity and roughly 79% specificity.

Ophthalmopathy patients had moderately to severely active disease, with a Clinical Activity Score of 3 or more, a NOSPECS grade of 4 or more, and a disease duration of less than 3 months. Exclusion was applied to patients with uncontrolled infections, other autoimmune diseases, pregnancy or lactation. Diagnoses were established on the basis of clinical symptoms, serum thyroxine and TRAb, thyroid ultrasound, and orbital computed tomography. PBMCs were separated from about 10 ml of fresh peripheral blood using Ficoll-Paque density gradient centrifugation. Total RNA was extracted with Trizol reagent, and quality was checked on an Agilent 2100 Bioanalyzer. At least ten counts were recorded for this clonotype. Its antigen remains unidentified. Nothing much larger sits one base from this clone, and base qualities are not available. CDR1 and CDR2 were assigned from the germline V gene as SQVTM and ANQGSEA. Trimming leaves V shorter by 5 bases and J shorter by 7 bases, with the junction holding 6 bases beyond the gene matches. Counted from cysteine to phenylalanine, this CDR3 has 12 amino acids. CDR3 DNA only is kept here, 36 bases in frame from base 1.

TCR beta CDR3 regions were amplified from RNA transcripts. The TCR CDR3 was subjected to a first round of RT-PCR using the HTBI primer set and the Qiagen OneStep RT-PCR kit. Libraries were constructed in a second round of multiplex PCR, after which size selection and purification were performed. The libraries were sequenced on an Illumina HiSeq2000 using paired-end 100 bp reads. The original pipeline was this. SOAPnuke was used to process the raw data, with reads discarded if the reads contained adapters or uncalled bases, had a mean Phred below 15, or lacked an exact constant-primer or identifier match. High-quality paired reads were merged using COPE v1.2.5, and each unique nucleotide sequence was defined as a clonotype. MiTCR v1.1 was used to align the clonotypes against IMGT TRBV, TRBD and TRBJ reference segments. Analysis was restricted to V-J combinations with a frequency above 0.0001, which covered 99.2% of repertoires. A TCS score was defined as the ratio of F50 (clonal expansion) to E x V (chaos), with BLOSUM62-based TCRdist applied between CDR3 peptides within each V-J. Welch's t-statistics and random forest reduced 450 to 600 V-J features to roughly 13, which were used in a naive Bayes classifier (R e1071). TCRdb reprocessing: public reads trimmed at Q25 with fastp, clones called with MiXCR, in-frame beta chains kept. Duplicate CDR3 protein sequences are folded into a single record with the most common DNA and genes. TCRdb's processing, not the authors', yielded these V and J calls. This sample gives fewer than 550,000 distinct CDR3 sequences in total; about 24% of them show up just once. The ten largest clonotypes hold 11% of the sample.

This TCR was sampled from a woman aged 25 to 39 with Graves' ophthalmopathy. Sequenced: blood. The chain is assembled from TRBV29-1 and TRBJ1-1, with 8 central nucleotides matching TRBD1. This receptor has the CDR3 CSVRQGRYEAFF. In nucleotides, the sequence is TGCAGCGTTCGACAGGGGCGTTATGAAGCTTTCTTT.